The 25 T cell receptor beta chains below come from one sample, sequenced in a study of blood T cell repertoires in COVID-19. The repertoire was sequenced with immunoSEQ multiplex PCR; TCRdb's copy has only in-frame clones and lacks some. The data contain around 250,000 clones, 70% to 85% of them singletons. Material: PBMCs or T cells enriched from blood (not recorded which). The receptor set was obtained from a man aged 35-49 years who had recovered from COVID-19.

This chain connects TRBV5-1 to TRBJ2-7, with 10 bases identical to TRBD2. Germline CDR1 is SGHRS and CDR2 is YFSETQ. V shed 1 base, J shed 2 bases, and the junction held 6 bases outside the gene matches. CDR3 size: 16 residues. CDR3 loop: CASSLSASGGTYEQYF. In DNA form, the CDR3 reads TGCGCCAGCAGCTTGTCGGCTAGCGGGGGAACCTACGAGCAGTACTTC.

The V and J genes are TRBV28 and TRBJ1-1, with 7 positions matching TRBD1. The germline V gene has CDR1 MDHEN and CDR2 SYDVKM. Trimming removed 3 bases from V and 5 bases from J; junction bases left unmatched: 6. The CDR3 is 14 amino acids. The CDR3 loop reads CASSLISGGTEAFF. Here the CDR3 DNA reads TGTGCCAGCAGTTTGATATCAGGGGGAACTGAAGCTTTCTTT.

V is TRBV13 and J is TRBJ1-1; 7 nucleotides match TRBD1. Losses at the gene ends were 3 bases for V and 1 base for J; bases not matched to a gene: 2. Germline CDR1 PRHDT, CDR2 FYEKMQ (reference sequence). The CDR3 is made up of 14 amino acids. The CDR3, as DNA: TGTGCCAGCAGCTTTTACAGGGGGAACACTGAAGCTTTCTTT. It translates to CASSFYRGNTEAFF. Full variable domain (outside the CDR3, taken from reference TRBV13 and TRBJ1-1): AAGVIQSPRHLIKEKRETATLKCYPIPRHDTVYWYQQGPGQDPQFLISFYEKMQSDKGSIPDRFSAQQFSDYHSELNMSSLELGDSALYFCASSFYRGNTEAFFGQGTRLTVV.

The chain employs TRBV5-1 and TRBJ2-7; a possible D gene is TRBD2 (6 bases). V shed 3 bases and J shed 5 bases, with 9 bases lying between them. Germline CDR1 and CDR2: SGHRS and YFSETQ. The CDR3 runs 12 residues. The CDR3 spells CASSYGGHEQYF. CDR3 bases: TGCGCCAGCAGCTACGGGGGACACGAGCAGTACTTC. The complete variable domain, with remaining parts taken from reference TRBV5-1 and TRBJ2-7, reads KAGVTQTPRYLIKTRGQQVTLSCSPISGHRSVSWYQQTPGQGLQFLFEYFSETQRNKGNFPGRFSGRQFSNSRSEMNVSTLELGDSALYLCASSYGGHEQYFGPGTRLTVT.

This clone has a handful of counts. The rearrangement joins TRBV27 to TRBJ2-1; no clear D gene. This CDR3 has 14 residues. Trimming pared 11 bases from V and 3 bases from J, leaving 17 bases between. CDR1 is MNHEY, CDR2 SMNVEV, per germline (reference sequence). This chain's CDR3 is CAARGRTLYNEQFF. The CDR3 DNA reads as TGTGCCGCTCGTGGGCGTACTCTCTACAATGAGCAGTTCTTC.

CDR3: CASRQGNEQFF. The CDR3 DNA follows: TGTGCCAGCAGACAGGGGAATGAGCAGTTCTTC. V usage is TRBV6-4 and J usage is TRBJ2-1; 7 bases are a match to TRBD1. CDR1 is MRHNA, CDR2 SNTAGT, per germline. Trimming cost V 6 bases and J 7 bases; bases outside gene matches: 0. The CDR3 is 11 amino acids.

This chain uses TRBV7-7 with TRBJ2-1, with 10 bases fitting TRBD2. This CDR3 contains 15 residues. Germline lookup yields CDR1 SSHAT and CDR2 FNYEAQ (reference sequence). Losses at the gene ends were 5 bases for V and 6 bases for J; bases not matched to a gene: 7. Written as DNA, the CDR3 is TGTGCCAGCAGCCCCGGGACTAGCGCGGTCAATGAGCAGTTCTTC. It specifies CASSPGTSAVNEQFF.

The V and J genes are TRBV18 and TRBJ2-7; TRBD2 is a possible D gene (6 bases). Germline V gives CDR1 KGHSH, CDR2 LQKENI. This CDR3 is 14 amino acids long. V gave up 4 bases and J gave up 3 bases, with 13 bases separating them. CDR3 protein: CASSRPGTDYEQYF. The CDR3 nucleotides read TGTGCCAGCTCACGACCCGGGACTGACTACGAGCAGTACTTC.

This rearrangement joins TRBV19 to TRBJ2-1; 8 bases map to TRBD2. The CDR3 consists of 17 residues. V was pared by 4 bases and J by 4 bases, with 12 bases of the junction left unmatched. CDR1 is LNHDA and CDR2 is SQIVND in the germline V gene (reference sequence). In DNA form, the CDR3 reads TGTGCCAGTAGTAGGGGAAGGGGGACTAGGTCTTACAATGAGCAGTTCTTC. Translating gives CASSRGRGTRSYNEQFF. Together with reference TRBV19 and TRBJ2-1, the CDR3 gives the full variable domain: DGGITQSPKYLFRKEGQNVTLSCEQNLNHDAMYWYRQDPGQGLRLIYYSQIVNDFQKGDIAEGYSVSREKKESFPLTVTSAQKNPTAFYLCASSRGRGTRSYNEQFFGPGTRLTVL.

The gene calls are TRBV7-6 and TRBJ2-3; 9 nucleotides match TRBD1. Germline assignment: CDR1 SGHVS and CDR2 FNYEAQ. The CDR3 runs 16 residues. The V and J ends lost 3 bases and 1 base, in that order; junction bases with no gene match: 5. The CDR3 nucleotides are TGTGCCAGCAGCTTTCCGGGACAGGGAGGCACAGATACGCAGTATTTT. Translated, it gives CASSFPGQGGTDTQYF.

This clone was seen only a few times. This chain joins TRBV5-1 and TRBJ1-2; D is perhaps TRBD1 (6 bases). Per germline, CDR1 SGHRS and CDR2 YFSETQ. This CDR3 is built from 16 residues. The ends were cut back, 4 bases at V and 4 bases at J, with 20 bases in the middle. CDR3 in DNA: TGCGCCAGCAGCCCAGAAGTGCAGGGGACCCCCTATGGCTACACCTTC. Translated, it gives CASSPEVQGTPYGYTF.

CDR3 in amino acids: CAKVSQGNEQYF. In DNA form, the CDR3 reads TGTGCCAAAGTATCTCAGGGCAACGAGCAGTACTTC. The gene calls are TRBV7-9 and TRBJ2-7; TRBD1 might be the D (5 bases). There are 12 residues in the CDR3. Trimming removed 10 bases from V and 5 bases from J, with 15 bases in between. Germline CDR1 SEHNR, CDR2 FQNEAQ (reference sequence).

DNA for the CDR3: TGTGCCAGCAGCCAGATGATAGCGGCGACAGAGCAGTTCTTC. It encodes CASSQMIAATEQFF. V gene TRBV3-1 (or the pseudogene TRBV3-2) combines with J gene TRBJ2-1, with D possibly TRBD2 on 6 matching bases. V lost 3 bases and J lost 10, with 16 bases in between. CDR1 is LGHDT, CDR2 YNNKEL, per germline (reference sequence). The CDR3 has 14 residues.

The chain joins TRBV28 to TRBJ1-3, with D maybe TRBD1 (6 bases). CDR1 is MDHEN, CDR2 SYDVKM, per germline. The CDR3 runs 13 residues. V was shortened by 8 bases and J by 11 bases, with 19 bases between the two germline ends. The CDR3 loop reads CASSGQSRDPIYF. The CDR3 DNA reads TGTGCCAGCTCAGGACAGTCTCGGGACCCCATATATTTT. Using reference TRBV28 and TRBJ1-3 for the parts outside the CDR3, the full variable domain is DVKVTQSSRYLVKRTGEKVFLECVQDMDHENMFWYRQDPGLGLRLIYFSYDVKMKEKGDIPEGYSVSREKKERFSLILESASTNQTSMYLCASSGQSRDPIYFGEGSWLTVV.

This clone was recorded a few times. The chain links TRBV7-3 to TRBJ1-1; no clear D gene. V was pared by 4 bases and J by 2 bases, with 5 bases between. This CDR3 comprises 12 residues. The germline gives CDR1 SGHTA, CDR2 FQGTGA. DNA of the CDR3: TGTGCCAGCAGCTCCTTCAACACTGAAGCTTTCTTT. It specifies CASSSFNTEAFF. The whole variable domain, remainder taken from reference TRBV7-3 and TRBJ1-1, is GAGVSQTPSNKVTEKGKYVELRCDPISGHTALYWYRQSLGQGPEFLIYFQGTGAADDSGLPNDRFFAVRPEGSVSTLKIQRTERGDSAVYLCASSSFNTEAFFGQGTRLTVV.

This chain connects TRBV7-2 to TRBJ1-2; 9 bases fit TRBD1. The CDR3 loop spans 15 amino acids. The junction had 10 bases not matched to a gene; V was cut back by 5 bases and J by 6 bases. Germline CDR1 and CDR2: SGHTA and FQGNSA. CDR3 region: CASSRSPGQGDGYTF. CDR3 coding DNA: TGTGCCAGCAGCAGAAGCCCGGGACAGGGCGATGGCTACACCTTC.

The V and J genes are TRBV6-5 and TRBJ1-1, with a possible D match to TRBD1 (5 bases). The CDR3 is made up of 14 amino acids. The germline V gene encodes CDR1 MNHEY and CDR2 SVGAGI. V lost 6 bases and J lost 1, with 12 bases in between. CDR3 nucleotides: TGTGCCAGCAGCCCAGGGTCGAGGAACACTGAAGCTTTCTTT. This translates into CASSPGSRNTEAFF.

This chain uses TRBV5-1 with TRBJ1-5, with 8 nucleotides matching TRBD1. Germline-derived CDR1 and CDR2 are SGHRS and YFSETQ. J lost 6 bases, V lost 4 bases, and 6 bases had no gene match. The CDR3 loop spans 14 amino acids. This CDR3 reads CASSPTGAAQPQHF. The CDR3 nucleotides read TGCGCCAGCAGCCCGACAGGGGCGGCTCAGCCCCAGCATTTT.

CDR3 loop: CASSKNPARGNQPQHF. The CDR3 region has the DNA TGTGCCAGCAGCAAAAACCCCGCCAGGGGCAATCAGCCCCAGCATTTT. The chain couples TRBV21-1 to TRBJ1-5; TRBD1 reflects the table's D call only, with no check against the DNA. TRBV21-1 is labeled a pseudogene. CDR3 size: 16 residues.

This clone was observed a single time. The chain uses TRBV5-1 and TRBJ2-1; 7 bases agree with TRBD1. The CDR3 loop spans 16 amino acids. CDR1 is SGHRS, CDR2 YFSETQ, per germline. Germline trimming cut 4 bases from V and 9 bases from J; bases unmatched to any gene: 16. CDR3 in amino acids: CASSRLPPEQGTEQFF. CDR3 bases: TGCGCCAGCAGCCGTCTACCCCCTGAACAGGGGACTGAGCAGTTCTTC.

The chain couples TRBV7-2 to TRBJ1-5; TRBD1 is a possible D gene (6 bases). Germline V gene lookup returns CDR1 SGHTA and CDR2 FQGNSA. This CDR3 has 13 amino acids. Trimming stripped 7 bases from V and 4 bases from J, with 11 bases between. In nucleotides, the CDR3 is TGTGCCAGCACCTCAGACAGGAATCAGCCCCAGCATTTT. Its protein product is CASTSDRNQPQHF.

The rearrangement joins TRBV7-7 to TRBJ2-2; D perhaps matches TRBD2 (6 bases). Trimming cost V 4 bases and J 5 bases, with 20 bases left between them. This CDR3 spans 17 amino acids. The germline V gene has CDR1 SSHAT and CDR2 FNYEAQ (reference sequence). The CDR3 here is CASSSNMGLARTGELFF. The CDR3 nucleotides are TGTGCCAGCAGCTCGAACATGGGGCTAGCGCGGACCGGGGAGCTGTTTTTT.

The chain uses TRBV4-2 and TRBJ2-2, with TRBD1 as a possible D gene (5 bases). The CDR3 consists of 17 residues. Per germline, CDR1 LGHNA and CDR2 YNFKEQ. V shed 5 bases and J shed 5 bases, with 21 bases lying between them. CDR3 loop: CASSIRRVGRGTGELFF. As DNA, the CDR3 is TGTGCCAGCAGCATTCGCAGGGTGGGCAGAGGAACCGGGGAGCTGTTTTTT.

The chain joins TRBV15 to TRBJ1-6; a weak D match, TRBD1 (6 bases). The germline V gene has CDR1 LNHNV and CDR2 YYDKDF (reference sequence). The ends were cut back, 0 bases at V and 7 bases at J, with 16 bases in the middle. CDR3 length equals 17 residues. The DNA of the CDR3 is TGTGCCACCAGCAGAGATCGCCGACAGGTCCAGAATTCACCCCTCCACTTT. Translating it yields CATSRDRRQVQNSPLHF.

This clone showed up just once. This chain uses TRBV30 with TRBJ1-3, with D possibly matching TRBD1 (6 bases). The CDR3 loop spans 13 amino acids. V was shortened by 8 bases and J by 0 bases, with 11 bases between the two germline ends. The germline V gene encodes CDR1 GTSNPN and CDR2 SVGIG (reference sequence). CDR3 sequence (DNA): TGTGCCGGACAGATTTCCTCTGGAAACACCATATATTTT. Translating gives CAGQISSGNTIYF.